The rows below give T cell receptor beta chains drawn from one sample of a study of neurological immune-mediated disorders. TCRdb analysed the 5' RACE reads with MiXCR anew, one entry per CDR3 protein. The repertoire holds 25,000 to 35,000 distinct CDR3 sequences, with approximately 12% as singletons. Sequencing was carried out using PBMCs. These receptors originate from a man in his sixties in good health. The CDR3 runs from the conserved cysteine through the conserved F or W. A D gene is named only where the DNA matches it firmly. Rows give clone size only sometimes, using once, few, many, or a class for an expanded clone.

TRBJ2-2	14	many	.	TRBV29-1	TGCAGCGTCGGGGAGCGGCTCGTTACCGGGGAGCTGTTTTTT	CSVGERLVTGELFF
TRBJ2-2	14	many	.	TRBV7-6	TGTGCCAGCAGCTTAATCATGGGACCCGGGGAGCTGTTTTTT	CASSLIMGPGELFF
TRBJ2-1	15	.	.	TRBV12-3/TRBV12-4	TGTGCCAGAAGTTTACTACTAGAGGGAGCGGTAGAGCAGTTCTTC	CARSLLLEGAVEQFF
TRBJ2-7	15	many	.	TRBV20-1	TGCAGTGCTCCTCAGTCTGAGGGCTCTGGCTACGAGCAGTACTTC	CSAPQSEGSGYEQYF
TRBJ1-1	14	few	.	TRBV28	TGTGCCAGCCTGGAGAGAGGGGTCTACACTGAAGCTTTCTTT	CASLERGVYTEAFF
TRBJ1-2	13	many	TRBD1	TRBV20-1	TGCAGTGCTCGGGACAGTTCTAACTATGGCTACACCTTC	CSARDSSNYGYTF
TRBJ1-5	12	many	.	TRBV2	TGTGCCAGCAGTGATCAGCGACAGCCCCAGCATTTT	CASSDQRQPQHF
TRBJ1-2	15	many	.	TRBV27	TGTGCCAGCTCTCCGGGGCAGGGAATCATCTATGGCTACACCTTC	CASSPGQGIIYGYTF
TRBJ1-2	12	many	.	TRBV10-3	TGTGCCATCAGAGGGAATAACTATGGCTACACCTTC	CAIRGNNYGYTF
TRBJ2-3	14	many	TRBD2	TRBV5-1	TGCGCCAGCAGAGAGCTAGCGGGATTCGATACGCAGTATTTT	CASRELAGFDTQYF
TRBJ2-5	15	.	.	TRBV11-2	TGTGCCAGCAGCCCACCGTCCAATGTATGGGAGACCCAGTACTTC	CASSPPSNVWETQYF
TRBJ2-3	12	many	.	TRBV5-1	TGCGCCAGCAGCGAAGGGATAGATACGCAGTATTTT	CASSEGIDTQYF
TRBJ1-5	14	many	.	TRBV7-2	TGTGCCAGCACCCTAGGGGGACTCAATCAGCCCCAGCATTTT	CASTLGGLNQPQHF
TRBJ2-7	13	many	TRBD1	TRBV6-5	TGTGCCAGCAGATCGGGACAGGCCGGCGGACAGTACTTC	CASRSGQAGGQYF
TRBJ2-7	13	many	.	TRBV6-5	TGTGCCAGCAGCCCCCCAGGGGTGGACGAGCAGTACTTC	CASSPPGVDEQYF
TRBJ1-4	15	many	.	TRBV7-7	TGTGCCAGCAGCTTAGGCTCGGCGGCTAATGAAAAACTGTTTTTT	CASSLGSAANEKLFF
TRBJ2-1	17	many	TRBD2	TRBV5-1	TGCGCCAGCAGCTTCCTCCCGGCGGGAGGGGGATACAATGAGCAGTTCTTC	CASSFLPAGGGYNEQFF
TRBJ2-7	17	.	.	TRBV4-1	TGCACCAGCAGCAAAGTATTGGGCGGGGACGTCGACTACGAGCAGTACTTC	CTSSKVLGGDVDYEQYF
TRBJ1-5	16	many	TRBD1	TRBV20-1	TGCAGTGCTAGGGACAGGAGATTTTATAGCAATCAGCCCCAGCATTTT	CSARDRRFYSNQPQHF
TRBJ2-3	16	many	.	TRBV29-1	TGCAGCGTTGAAGATCCGGGTTTTCGGGGCACAGATACGCAGTATTTT	CSVEDPGFRGTDTQYF
TRBJ2-1	14	.	.	TRBV7-2	TGTGCCAGCAGCCCAGAGAGGGTGGGCAATGAGCAGTTCTTC	CASSPERVGNEQFF
TRBJ2-1	13	many	.	TRBV27	TGTGCCAGCAGTCCCCTCCCCGTTAATGAGCAGTTCTTC	CASSPLPVNEQFF
TRBJ2-3	14	many	.	TRBV7-2	TGTGCCAGCAGCTCAGCCACAGGGCCAGATACGCAGTATTTT	CASSSATGPDTQYF
TRBJ2-7	13	many	.	TRBV18	TGTGCCAGCTCACCTATAACCTCCTACGAGCAGTACTTC	CASSPITSYEQYF
TRBJ2-7	16	many	TRBD1	TRBV5-1	TGCGCCAGCAGCCCACAGGGGGCCATCAGCTCCTACGAGCAGTACTTC	CASSPQGAISSYEQYF
TRBJ2-3	14	.	.	TRBV4-3	TGCGCCAGCAGCCAAGGTCACACGGGGGATACGCAGTATTTT	CASSQGHTGDTQYF
TRBJ2-5	12	few	.	TRBV29-1	TGCAGCGGTGCCGCTCCGGAGGGGACCCAGTACTTC	CSGAAPEGTQYF
TRBJ2-7	12	many	.	TRBV3-1	TGTGCCAGCAGCCAAGGAGAGAGGGTGCGCAACTTC	CASSQGERVRNF
TRBJ2-7	16	medium-sized	TRBD2	TRBV7-8	TGTGCCAGCAGCTTAGTCCTCGGTACTAGCGGCTACGAGCAGTACTTC	CASSLVLGTSGYEQYF
TRBJ2-1	12	many	.	TRBV12-5	TGTGCTAGTGGTTGGAGCCTCAATGAGCAGTTCTTC	CASGWSLNEQFF
TRBJ2-5	15	many	TRBD1	TRBV5-1	TGCGCCAGCAGCTACGGACCGACAGGGATGGAGACCCAGTACTTC	CASSYGPTGMETQYF
TRBJ2-7	13	medium-sized	TRBD2	TRBV20-1	TGCAGTGCTAGACCCGGGGGGTACTACGAGCAGTACTTC	CSARPGGYYEQYF
TRBJ2-2	14	many	.	TRBV5-1	TGCGCCAGCAAAAGAGAGGCGAACACCGGGGAGCTGTTTTTT	CASKREANTGELFF
TRBJ2-2	15	many	.	TRBV10-2	TGCGCCAGCAGTGAGTCGGTACGGGGAACCGGGGAGCTGTTTTTT	CASSESVRGTGELFF
TRBJ2-5	15	many	TRBD1	TRBV5-1	TGCGCCAGCAGCTTGCCGACAGGGGGCGACGAGACCCAGTACTTC	CASSLPTGGDETQYF
TRBJ1-1	14	many	.	TRBV5-6	TGTGCCAGCAGCGGGGGAGTTGTTGACACTGAAGCTTTCTTT	CASSGGVVDTEAFF
TRBJ1-6	14	many	.	TRBV5-1	TGCGCCAGCAGCCGAAGGACTGACGGTTCACCCCTCCACTTT	CASSRRTDGSPLHF